This T cell receptor beta chain was identified in a study of cytomegalovirus exposure and HLA in healthy donors. As for the study in general: Membership in the Caucasian-associated ancestry cluster was found for 75% to 90% of fewer than 450 genotyped donors.

Use of 60 Vbeta and 13 Jbeta primers characterized the PCR. Only in-frame clones appear in the TCRdb table, and some are missing; sequencing was by immunoSEQ multiplex PCR. The table lists 120,000 or so clones, 75% to 85% of them singletons, with approximately 2% in the top ten. V shed 4 bases and J shed 6 bases, with 20 bases lying between them. The CDR3 is 16 residues long. In germline, CDR1 is SGHNT, CDR2 YYREEE (reference sequence). Sequencing was performed on PBMCs. The receptor was derived from a man aged 18-30 years in good health and CMV-seronegative. This chain links TRBV5-4 with TRBJ2-1; D might be TRBD2 (6 bases). The CDR3 bases are TGTGCCAGCAGCGCAGAGGCTAGCGTACCCCCCAATGAGCAGTTCTTC. This encodes CASSAEASVPPNEQFF.